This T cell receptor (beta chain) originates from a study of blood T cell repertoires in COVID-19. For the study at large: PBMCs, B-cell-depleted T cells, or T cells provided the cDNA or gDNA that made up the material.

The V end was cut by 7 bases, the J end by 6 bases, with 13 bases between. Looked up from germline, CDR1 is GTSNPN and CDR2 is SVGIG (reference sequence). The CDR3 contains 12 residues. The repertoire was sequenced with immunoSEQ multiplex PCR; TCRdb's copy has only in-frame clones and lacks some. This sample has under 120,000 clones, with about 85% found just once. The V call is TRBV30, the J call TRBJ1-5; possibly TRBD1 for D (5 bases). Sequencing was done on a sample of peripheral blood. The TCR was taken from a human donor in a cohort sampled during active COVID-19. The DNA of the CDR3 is TGTGCCTTTCAGGGCGGGGGTCAGCCCCAGCATTTT. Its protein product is CAFQGGGQPQHF.